Reported below is one T cell receptor (beta chain). Source study methods: Nucleated cell number was recorded as an estimate derived from reference gene primer amplification. Some clones are missing from TCRdb's copy, which holds only in-frame ones; the method was immunoSEQ multiplex PCR. V and J calls and clone size are copied from that table; D and trimming were computed from the DNA. Altogether fewer than 110,000 clones are present, about four fifths being singletons, with the ten largest covering about 4%. Trimming pared 7 bases from V and 0 bases from J, leaving 15 bases between. Germline V CDR1 and CDR2: SEHNR, FQNEAQ (reference sequence). The CDR3 is 16 amino acids. The entry originates in a study of blood T cell repertoires in COVID-19. Study background: The United States, Italy and Spain provided the acute and convalescent COVID-19 samples. Sample material is recorded as cDNA or gDNA derived from T cells, B-cell-depleted T cells, or PBMCs.

This rearrangement joins TRBV7-9 to TRBJ2-2; D is unclear. Sequencing used peripheral blood. The sequence was collected from a human donor in a cohort sampled during active COVID-19. The CDR3 DNA sequence: TGTGCCAGCACCATTATGACAATCGCGAACACCGGGGAGCTGTTTTTT. It encodes CASTIMTIANTGELFF.